In its sample, the clone carrying this T cell receptor (beta chain) was seen many times. As yet, its antigen is unknown. The sample originates from a study of T cells in Graves' hyperthyroidism and ophthalmopathy. Whole-study results and caveats: From stable hyperthyroidism, ophthalmopathy was separated by a 13 V-J model. Most thyroid clonotypes with frequency above 0.001 were detected in blood.

The V gene's germline CDR1 is MNHNS and CDR2 SASEGT. The CDR3 is 18 residues long. V dropped 5 bases and J dropped 3; count of bases not matched to a gene: 17. If no ophthalmopathy progression occurred within 18 months, Graves' hyperthyroidism was stable. The PBMCs were sourced from fresh peripheral blood (about 9.6 ml). TCR beta CDR3 sequences were amplified from RNA transcripts. TCR CDR3 regions were first amplified by RT-PCR with HTBI primers. MiXCR was run by TCRdb on the multiplex PCR reads, yielding one entry per CDR3 protein. The profile shows around 520,000 distinct CDR3 sequences, less than 15% of them singletons.

This receptor was obtained from a woman aged 35 to 49 with Graves' hyperthyroidism. The sequenced sample consisted of blood. V usage is TRBV6-1 and J usage is TRBJ2-7, with 9 bases that match TRBD1. CDR3 region: CASSTPGQGFFPLYEQYF. The CDR3 DNA is TGTGCCAGCAGTACACCGGGACAGGGATTTTTTCCACTCTACGAGCAGTACTTC.